This T cell receptor (beta chain) was obtained from a study of T cell repertoires in cytomegalovirus infection (dated by TCRdb to the late 2010s). Describing the broader study: Because public TCR beta signatures pointed to carriage of CMV infection together with the matching HLA type, the HLA type of each donor mattered for the analysis.

Here is what the overall study found, with its caveats: The ex vivo response was dominated by HLA-C-restricted CMV-specific TCR beta clonotypes, and the single most frequent clonotype in two of eight donors was supplied by these HLA-C-restricted clonotypes. In both this cohort and an independent cohort of over 350 donors, the cumulative frequency of public TCR beta family members distinguished carriers of CMV infection plus the relevant HLA type.

The cysteine opens and the phenylalanine closes a CDR3 of 12 amino acids. Just the 36-base CDR3 DNA is kept, in frame starting at base 1. At the junction V is shortened by 0 bases and J by 3 bases, with 6 bases in between. For CDR1 and CDR2, the germline V gene lists SQVTM and ANQGSEA. The reads were generated on an Illumina HiSeq 1500. TCRdb handled the public reads itself, with Q25 trimming in fastp and clone calling in MiXCR, and kept productive beta chains. Merged by CDR3 protein, the rows form single entries marked with the most common genes and DNA. The sample records around 530,000 distinct CDR3 sequences, 15% to 20% of which are singletons. Roughly a quarter of the sample is taken by the ten largest. For this clonotype: What antigen it recognizes has not been identified. The sample holds no much larger clone one base away, and base qualities are not on file.

The chain was built from TRBV29-1 and TRBJ2-7; confidence is insufficient to name the D gene. The source of this sequence is a human donor in good health (CMV status not recorded). Some clones in this sample may be carry-over from other donors' samples. Sequencing was done on a sample of CD8+ T cells from PBMCs. The CDR3 protein sequence reads: CSVEERDYEQYF. The nucleotide sequence is given as TGCAGCGTTGAAGAAAGAGACTACGAGCAGTACTTC.